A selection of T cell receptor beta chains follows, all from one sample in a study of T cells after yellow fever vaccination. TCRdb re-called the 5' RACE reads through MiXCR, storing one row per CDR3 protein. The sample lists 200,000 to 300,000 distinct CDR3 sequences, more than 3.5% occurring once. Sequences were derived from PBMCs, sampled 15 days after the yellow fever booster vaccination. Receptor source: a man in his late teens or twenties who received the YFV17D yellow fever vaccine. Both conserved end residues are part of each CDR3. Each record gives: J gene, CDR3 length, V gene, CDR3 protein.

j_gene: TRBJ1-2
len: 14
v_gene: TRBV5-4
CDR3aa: CASSFGQGLDGYTF

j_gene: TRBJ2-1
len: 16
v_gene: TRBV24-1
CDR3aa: CATSDGLAEAYNEQFF

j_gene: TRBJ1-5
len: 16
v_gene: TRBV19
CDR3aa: CASSILDRGRGQPQHF

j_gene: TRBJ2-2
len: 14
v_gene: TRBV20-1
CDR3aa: CSARDLGNTGELFF

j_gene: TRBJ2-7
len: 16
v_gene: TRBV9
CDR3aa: CASSVRPRDKTYEQYF

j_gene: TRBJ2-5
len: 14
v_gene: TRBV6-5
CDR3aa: CASSPSGGTLPQYF

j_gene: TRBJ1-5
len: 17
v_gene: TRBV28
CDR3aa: CASSLPPFHRAGQPQHF

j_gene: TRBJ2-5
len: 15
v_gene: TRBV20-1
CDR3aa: CSARRDGWGWETQYF

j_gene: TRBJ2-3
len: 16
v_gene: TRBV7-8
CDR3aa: CASSFLGTTSTDTQYF

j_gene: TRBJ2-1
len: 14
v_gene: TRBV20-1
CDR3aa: CSLFRDGTYNEQFF

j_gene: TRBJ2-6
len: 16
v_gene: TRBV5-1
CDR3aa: CASSLPPSSGANVLTF

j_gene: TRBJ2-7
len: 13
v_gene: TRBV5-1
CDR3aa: CASSVGTIYEQYF

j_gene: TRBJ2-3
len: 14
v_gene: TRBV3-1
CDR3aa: CASSQEILADTQYF

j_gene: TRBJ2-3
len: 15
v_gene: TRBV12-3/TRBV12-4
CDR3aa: CASSFGGRATDTQYF

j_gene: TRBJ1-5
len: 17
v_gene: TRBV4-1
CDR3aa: CASSQEGGRGSNQPQHF

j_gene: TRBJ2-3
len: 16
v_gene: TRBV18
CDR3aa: CASSPRGGSGTDTQYF

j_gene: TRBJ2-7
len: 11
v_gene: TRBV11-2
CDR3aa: CASSLIYEQYF

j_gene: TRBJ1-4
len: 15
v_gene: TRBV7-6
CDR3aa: CASSRGGGTNEKLFF

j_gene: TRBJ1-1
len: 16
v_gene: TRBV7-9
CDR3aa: CASSLYGGQGNTEAFF

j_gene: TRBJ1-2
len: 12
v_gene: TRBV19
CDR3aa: CASTPGQGERTF

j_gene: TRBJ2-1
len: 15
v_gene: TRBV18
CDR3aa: CASSPRMGTGNEQFF

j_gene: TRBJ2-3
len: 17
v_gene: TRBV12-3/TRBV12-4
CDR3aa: CASSPRGGDRGTDTQYF

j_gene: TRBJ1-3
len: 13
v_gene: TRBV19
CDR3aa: CASSIVPFRDMRF

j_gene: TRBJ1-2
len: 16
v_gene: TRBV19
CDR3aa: CASTHRPGGPTHGYTF

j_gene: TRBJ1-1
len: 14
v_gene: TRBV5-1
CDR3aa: CASSGGQPNTEAFF

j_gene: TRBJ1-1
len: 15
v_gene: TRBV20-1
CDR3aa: CSAREQGLGNTEAFF

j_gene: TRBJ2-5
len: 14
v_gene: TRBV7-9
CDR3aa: CASSLQGFGETQYF